The 19 T cell receptor beta chains below come from one sample, sequenced in a study of blood T cell repertoires in COVID-19 (dated by TCRdb to 2018 to 2021). Preparation of the library involved the immunoSEQ multiplex PCR assay. Here the immuneACCESS table is served through TCRdb, limited to in-frame sequences with V and J called. Missing clones are a known gap in these copies; in checked studies unresolved V genes cover under half, and the rest lacks a known reason. This sample has 150,000 to 200,000 clones in its table, and approximately 88% of those were observed once. The top ten clones comprise more than 4.5% of the sample. The sample was PBMCs or T cells enriched from blood (not recorded which). All receptors derive from a man in his sixties or seventies who had been exposed to COVID-19.

V usage is TRBV5-1 and J usage is TRBJ1-4, with 9 bases matching TRBD1. Per the germline V gene, CDR1 is SGHRS and CDR2 is YFSETQ. CDR3 length equals 16 residues. V lost 0 bases to trimming and J lost 4 bases; unmatched junction nucleotides: 4. The CDR3 DNA reads TGCGCCAGCAGCTTGGGGGGACAGGGAAGTAATGAAAAACTGTTTTTT. It is translated as CASSLGGQGSNEKLFF.

This sequence joins TRBV19 and TRBJ1-2; 7 positions match TRBD1. Unmatched junction bases numbered 5, after V lost 5 bases and J lost 2 bases. CDR3 size: 14 residues. CDR1 is LNHDA and CDR2 is SQIVND in the germline V gene (reference sequence). The CDR3 protein is CASSPVGQNYGYTF. The CDR3 bases are TGTGCCAGTAGTCCCGTGGGACAGAACTATGGCTACACCTTC.

The rearrangement uses TRBV13 and TRBJ1-1; unclear D gene. The CDR3 extends over 12 amino acids. Trimming stripped 5 bases from V and 6 bases from J, with 10 bases between. Germline V gene lookup returns CDR1 PRHDT and CDR2 FYEKMQ (reference sequence). This CDR3 reads CASSPEYAEAFF. CDR3 nucleotides: TGTGCCAGCAGCCCCGAGTACGCTGAAGCTTTCTTT.

The gene calls are TRBV29-1 and TRBJ1-3; 11 bases are shared with TRBD1. CDR3 length: 17 residues. Unmatched junction bases numbered 12, after V lost 8 bases and J lost 0 bases. Germline CDR1 reads SQVTM; CDR2 reads ANQGSEA. CDR3 residues: CSYEPRDRGISGNTIYF. In DNA, the CDR3 is TGCAGCTATGAACCCCGGGACAGGGGGATCTCTGGAAACACCATATATTTT. The full variable domain, in which reference TRBV29-1 and TRBJ1-3 provide the parts outside the CDR3, is SAVISQKPSRDICQRGTSLTIQCQVDSQVTMMFWYRQQPGQSLTLIATANQGSEATYESGFVIDKFPISRPNLTFSTLTVSNMSPEDSSIYLCSYEPRDRGISGNTIYFGEGSWLTVV.

J is TRBJ2-7 and V is TRBV29-1, with TRBD1 identical over 10 bases. J gave up 6 bases and V 4 bases, and 12 bases lay outside the gene matches. Germline CDR1 reads SQVTM; CDR2 reads ANQGSEA. The CDR3 is 15 amino acids. The CDR3 spells CSVVGTGDHRAEQYF. DNA for the CDR3: TGCAGCGTTGTCGGGACAGGGGATCATCGGGCCGAGCAGTACTTC.

J is TRBJ2-1 and V is TRBV19, with 9 bases aligning to TRBD2. The CDR3 spans 14 residues. The V gene end was trimmed by 3 bases and the J gene end by 7 bases; junction bases not matched to a gene: 4. Germline V gene data show CDR1 as LNHDA and CDR2 as SQIVND (reference sequence). CDR3 sequence reads: CASSMGGGANEQFF. CDR3 nucleotides: TGTGCCAGTAGTATGGGCGGGGGGGCGAATGAGCAGTTCTTC.

This rearrangement joins TRBV30 to TRBJ1-2; 10 bases align to TRBD1. The CDR3 loop spans 14 amino acids. J lost 2 bases, V lost 5 bases, and 5 bases had no gene match. The V gene's germline CDR1 is GTSNPN and CDR2 SVGIG (reference sequence). CDR3 loop: CAWGGQGKNYGYTF. DNA for the CDR3: TGTGCCTGGGGGGGACAGGGGAAGAACTATGGCTACACCTTC.

The rearrangement joins TRBV7-2 to TRBJ1-6, with D maybe TRBD1 (6 bases). Germline V gene lookup returns CDR1 SGHTA and CDR2 FQGNSA. The V end was cut by 5 bases, the J end by 7 bases, with 9 bases between. The CDR3 loop spans 13 amino acids. The CDR3 region has the DNA TGTGCCAGCAGCACAACAGGGAATTCACCCCTCCACTTT. Translated: CASSTTGNSPLHF.

The chain links TRBV27 to TRBJ1-2; D is unresolved. V lost 2 bases and J 4 bases, leaving 8 bases between the germline ends. The CDR3 runs 13 residues. CDR1 MNHEY and CDR2 SMNVEV come from the germline V gene (reference sequence). CDR3 sequence reads: CASSLTAGYGYTF. CDR3 in DNA: TGTGCCAGCAGTTTAACAGCCGGCTATGGCTACACCTTC.

The chain couples TRBV11-3 to TRBJ2-1; TRBD2 matches at 8 bases. Germline V CDR1 and CDR2: SGHNT, YENEEA. Unmatched junction bases numbered 7, after V lost 2 bases and J lost 7 bases. The CDR3 loop spans 15 amino acids. The CDR3 DNA is TGTGCCAGCAGCTTACGGAGCGGGAGTAGGAATGAGCAGTTCTTC. It encodes CASSLRSGSRNEQFF. Full variable domain (outside the CDR3, taken from reference TRBV11-3 and TRBJ2-1): EAGVVQSPRYKIIEKKQPVAFWCNPISGHNTLYWYLQNLGQGPELLIRYENEEAVDDSQLPKDRFSAERLKGVDSTLKIQPAELGDSAVYLCASSLRSGSRNEQFFGPGTRLTVL.

This chain links TRBV6-2 or TRBV6-3 with TRBJ1-5; D unresolved. V lost 5 bases and J lost 4, with 12 bases in between. The V gene's germline CDR1 is MNHEY and CDR2 SVGEGT. There are 14 residues in the CDR3. Written as DNA, the CDR3 is TGTGCCAGCAGTCCGACGGGGAAAAATCAGCCCCAGCATTTT. Translated: CASSPTGKNQPQHF.

This clone has more than one count but fewer than ten. The chain links TRBV6-5 to TRBJ1-4, with D unresolved. Germline V lookup: CDR1 MNHEY, CDR2 SVGAGI. Deletions cut 6 bases from V and 0 bases from J, with 8 bases between. The CDR3 is made up of 14 amino acids. CDR3 bases: TGTGCCAGCAGAAGGAGGGCAACTAATGAAAAACTGTTTTTT. Protein: CASRRRATNEKLFF.

Note on this clone: A much larger clone is a single base away; this may be a read error. The chain couples TRBV6-2 or TRBV6-3 to TRBJ1-1, with D perhaps TRBD1 (6 bases). V lost 4 bases to trimming and J lost 1 base, with 7 bases between them. Germline V lookup: CDR1 MNHEY, CDR2 SVGEGT. The CDR3 consists of 13 residues. The CDR3 spells CASSSTGNTEAFF. The CDR3 DNA follows: TGTGCCAGCAGTTCGACAGGGAACACTGAAGCTTTCTTT.

The V gene is TRBV30, the J gene TRBJ2-5; 8 bases are shared with TRBD2. Germline assignment: CDR1 GTSNPN and CDR2 SVGIG (reference sequence). V was clipped by 0 bases and J by 2 bases; unmatched bases: 5. The CDR3 loop spans 15 amino acids. In DNA form, the CDR3 reads TGTGCCTGGAGTGTGGGACTAGGGTCGCAAGAGACCCAGTACTTC. Protein sequence: CAWSVGLGSQETQYF.

This rearrangement joins TRBV29-1 to TRBJ2-7; D is perhaps TRBD2 (5 bases). Per the germline V gene, CDR1 is SQVTM and CDR2 is ANQGSEA. Trimming removed 6 bases from V and 2 bases from J, with 11 bases in between. This CDR3 is built from 12 residues. This chain's CDR3 is CSVLSGAYEQYF. CDR3 nucleotides: TGCAGCGTCCTCTCCGGGGCCTACGAGCAGTACTTC.

On this clone: The same CDR3 also results from other DNA sequences found in this sample. The rearrangement joins TRBV11-2 to TRBJ2-7; D not certain. Trimming shortened V by 2 bases and J by 3 bases, and 8 bases separated the two germline ends. Germline values: CDR1 SGHAT, CDR2 FQNNGV. CDR3 size: 13 residues. The DNA of the CDR3 is TGTGCCAGCAGCTTATCAGGAAGCTACGAGCAGTACTTC. Encoded protein: CASSLSGSYEQYF.

The chain employs TRBV6-5 and TRBJ1-2, with TRBD1 matching 8 bases. The CDR3 has 14 residues. After removal of 4 bases from V and 8 bases from J, the junction contained 9 bases not matched to a gene. Germline V gene sequence: CDR1 MNHEY, CDR2 SVGAGI. The CDR3 reads CASSSPGQVYGYTF. CDR3 sequence (DNA): TGTGCCAGCAGTTCCCCGGGACAGGTTTACGGCTACACCTTC.

V gene TRBV4-3 combines with J gene TRBJ2-1, with TRBD2 matching 13 bases. V shed 0 bases, J shed 9 bases, and the junction held 11 bases outside the gene matches. CDR3 size: 18 residues. CDR1 and CDR2 from the germline V gene are LGHNA and YSLEER. CDR3 DNA sequence: TGCGCCAGCAGCCAAGATACGGGCCGGACTAGCGGGAGCACTGAGCAGTTCTTC. Translated, it gives CASSQDTGRTSGSTEQFF.

This chain joins TRBV19 and TRBJ2-1; 11 bases line up with TRBD2. The J segment lost 1 base and the V segment lost 6 bases, leaving 8 bases of the junction unmatched. This CDR3 region has 17 residues. Germline CDR1 LNHDA, CDR2 SQIVND (reference sequence). In DNA form, the CDR3 reads TGTGCCAGTAGCACCGGGACTAGCGGAAAATCCTACAATGAGCAGTTCTTC. Encoded protein: CASSTGTSGKSYNEQFF. Together with reference TRBV19 and TRBJ2-1, the CDR3 gives the full variable domain: DGGITQSPKYLFRKEGQNVTLSCEQNLNHDAMYWYRQDPGQGLRLIYYSQIVNDFQKGDIAEGYSVSREKKESFPLTVTSAQKNPTAFYLCASSTGTSGKSYNEQFFGPGTRLTVL.